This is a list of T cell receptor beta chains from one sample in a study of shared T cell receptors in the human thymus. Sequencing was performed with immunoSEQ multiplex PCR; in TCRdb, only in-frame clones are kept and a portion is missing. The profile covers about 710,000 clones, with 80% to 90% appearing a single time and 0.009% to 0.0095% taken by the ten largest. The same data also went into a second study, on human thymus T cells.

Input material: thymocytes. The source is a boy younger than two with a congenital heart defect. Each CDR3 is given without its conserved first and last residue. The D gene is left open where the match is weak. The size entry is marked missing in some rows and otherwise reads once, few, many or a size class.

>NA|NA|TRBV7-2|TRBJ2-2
ASSSSGELF
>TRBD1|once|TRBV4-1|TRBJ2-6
ASSRGQGSGANVLT
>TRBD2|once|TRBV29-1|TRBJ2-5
SVEMEGTSGQETQY
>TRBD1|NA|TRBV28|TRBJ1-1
ASRLTGGMRKAF
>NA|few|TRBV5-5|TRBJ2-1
ASSLMTVYNEQF
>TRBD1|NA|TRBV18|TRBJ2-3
ASSPLIGDRDRVVADTQY
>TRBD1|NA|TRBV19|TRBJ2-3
ASSIILGQGQDTQY
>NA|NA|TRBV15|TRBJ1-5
ATSRHLLTVYSNQPQH
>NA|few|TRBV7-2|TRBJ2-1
ASSLRRDNEQF
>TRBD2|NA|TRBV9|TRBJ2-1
ASSEVLAESNEQF
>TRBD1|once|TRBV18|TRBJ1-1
ASSPDGQGGRDTEAF
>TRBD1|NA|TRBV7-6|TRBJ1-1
ASSPHKRDSNGRMNTEAF
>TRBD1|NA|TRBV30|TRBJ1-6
AWSVQGAFGNSPLH
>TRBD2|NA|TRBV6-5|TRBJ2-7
ASSYVSGGDYEQY
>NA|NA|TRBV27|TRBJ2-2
AAMSRGNTGELF
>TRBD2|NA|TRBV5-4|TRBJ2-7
ASSLAPLAGASYEQY
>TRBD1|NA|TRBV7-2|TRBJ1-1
ASSLGQAGFNTEAF
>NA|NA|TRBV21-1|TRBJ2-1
ASNMGGRLAGTSYNEQF
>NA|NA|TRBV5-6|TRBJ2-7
ASSFGSPYEQY
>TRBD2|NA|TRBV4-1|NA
ASSEEASGSSYEQY
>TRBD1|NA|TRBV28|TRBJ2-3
ASTVGQNPSTDTQY
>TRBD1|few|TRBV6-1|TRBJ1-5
ASSGGQFNQPQH
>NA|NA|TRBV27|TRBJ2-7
ASSRDSRNYEQY
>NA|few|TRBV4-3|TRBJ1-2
ASSQADRKSNHLNYGYT
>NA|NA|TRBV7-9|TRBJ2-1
ASSLGQGNSYNEQF
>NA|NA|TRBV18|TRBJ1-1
ASSPDQVGGEAF
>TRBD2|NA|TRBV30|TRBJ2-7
AWTGSGRIYEQY
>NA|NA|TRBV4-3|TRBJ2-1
ASSQIRGNEQF
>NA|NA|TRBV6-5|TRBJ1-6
ASSYGGSSYNSPLH
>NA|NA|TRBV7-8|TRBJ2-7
ASSLVNIPDKSSYEQY
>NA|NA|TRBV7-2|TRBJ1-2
ASSQQNPRQDGYT
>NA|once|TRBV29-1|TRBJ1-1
SVSRGGNTEAF
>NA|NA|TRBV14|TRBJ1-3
ASSQAHRSLSSGNTIY
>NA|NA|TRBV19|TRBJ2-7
ASSISPSYEQY
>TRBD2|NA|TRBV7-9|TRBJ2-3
ASSLNSAGGPSTDTQY
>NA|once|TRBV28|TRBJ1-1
ASSRLGGQTNTEAF
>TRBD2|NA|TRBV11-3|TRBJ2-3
ASHKAGDADTQY
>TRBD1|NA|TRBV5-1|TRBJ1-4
ASSPPGQGDNSTNEKLF
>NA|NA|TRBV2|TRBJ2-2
ASSGGRGLF
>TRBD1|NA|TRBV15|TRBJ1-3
ATSRDGGTAGNTIY
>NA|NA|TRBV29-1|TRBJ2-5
SVEEHSAQETQY
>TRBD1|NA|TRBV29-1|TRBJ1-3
SAGTGGSPGNTIY
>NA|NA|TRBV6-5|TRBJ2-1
ASRRGSYNEQF
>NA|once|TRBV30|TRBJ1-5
AWSVPTGPFNIDSNQPQH
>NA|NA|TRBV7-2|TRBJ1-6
ASSLSTWPLH
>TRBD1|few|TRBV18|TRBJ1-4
ASSPDRDPNEKLF
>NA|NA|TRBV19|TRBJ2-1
ASSKTGVPYNEQF
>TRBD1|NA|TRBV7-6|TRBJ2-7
ASSSTGTGPYEQY
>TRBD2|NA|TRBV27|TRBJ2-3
ASSSSKQRLAGDTDTQY